This T cell receptor (beta chain) was recovered during a study of post-analysis software for immune sequencing data. cDNA libraries for TCR beta contained unique molecular identifiers. Between roughly 1 and 10 million T cells gave rise to roughly 0.5 million cDNA molecules. One entry per CDR3 protein results from TCRdb running MiXCR on the PCR reads. This table holds roughly 570,000 distinct CDR3 sequences, roughly 34% found once. General study findings and limits: Normalized Chao1 diversity in multiple sclerosis patients fell significantly below that of controls. Comparison of patients with controls showed 4 to 6 TRBV segments more frequent in patients, TRBV5-6, TRBV5-1 and TRBV20-1 among them.

To note about this clonotype: What it binds is unknown.

The CDR3 length is 15 residues. J was trimmed by 1 base and V by 6 bases; bases with no gene match: 10. Germline CDR1 is DFQATT and CDR2 is SNEGSKA (reference sequence). The TCR comes from a girl aged 2-17 years with multiple sclerosis. The rearrangement uses TRBV20-1 and TRBJ2-3, with TRBD1 matching over 7 bases. Sequencing was done on a sample of blood. CDR3 DNA: TGCAGTGCGAACAACGACAGGGTTGGCACAGATACGCAGTATTTT. It encodes CSANNDRVGTDTQYF.